A selection of T cell receptor beta chains follows, all from one sample in a study of T cell clusters in autoimmune cytopenias. TCRdb reprocessed the multiplex PCR reads and reports one entry per CDR3 protein, with no DNA. The sample table includes roughly 6,000 distinct CDR3 sequences. These same records also appear under a second study, on T cell repertoires in aging, cancer and after chemotherapy.

Sequenced: peripheral blood. These receptors originate from a human donor in good health. Both conserved end residues are part of each CDR3. The listing skips clone size in some rows; elsewhere it reads once, few, many or a size class.

v_gene,j_gene,abundance,CDR3aa
TRBV30,TRBJ2-7,medium-sized,CAWSGGAGDEQYF
TRBV6-2/TRBV6-3,TRBJ1-6,medium-sized,CASSWKGEHSPLHF
TRBV7-2,TRBJ1-6,NA,CASSLRGDPPLHF
TRBV15,TRBJ1-2,medium-sized,CATSTDTEVFYGYTF
TRBV27,TRBJ2-7,medium-sized,CASSPKTGSHEQYF
TRBV24-1,TRBJ2-1,NA,CATTGLQDSSYNEQFF
TRBV6-2/TRBV6-3,TRBJ2-1,medium-sized,CASGAPGMDYNEQFF
TRBV4-3,TRBJ2-5,NA,CASSQEMRETQYF
TRBV6-4,TRBJ1-5,NA,CASSEGGLRGYSNQPQHF
TRBV14,TRBJ2-7,NA,CASSPRPSRKGSYEQYF
TRBV13,TRBJ1-2,medium-sized,CASSLGPVYGYTF
TRBV29-1,TRBJ2-3,large,CSVEKGGATDTQYF
TRBV5-1,TRBJ2-5,NA,CASSLTSGAETQYF
TRBV28,TRBJ2-7,NA,CASSGPAREQYF
TRBV6-2/TRBV6-3,TRBJ2-3,medium-sized,CASSKHQGSTDTQYF
TRBV6-2/TRBV6-3,TRBJ1-4,medium-sized,CASGTGEGKLFF
TRBV19,TRBJ2-1,NA,CASSMSPPAGGHEQFF
TRBV30,TRBJ2-5,medium-sized,CAWNGRGIETQYF
TRBV7-2,TRBJ1-5,NA,CASSFGTDQPQHF
TRBV7-9,TRBJ2-7,NA,CASSFTGRGSYEQYF
TRBV5-6,TRBJ2-1,medium-sized,CASIRGGVMPNEQFF
TRBV6-2/TRBV6-3,TRBJ1-4,NA,CASSGQFINEKLFF
TRBV6-2/TRBV6-3,TRBJ2-7,NA,CASSFRTSGRTSYEQYF
TRBV15,TRBJ1-4,medium-sized,CATSRAGTGREKLFF
TRBV19,TRBJ2-2,medium-sized,CASSFGGSNTGELFF
TRBV5-4,TRBJ2-5,medium-sized,CASSITGLAGQETQYF
TRBV20-1,TRBJ1-6,NA,CSALDGYNSPLHF
TRBV14,TRBJ1-1,NA,CASSSRAGTNTEAFF
TRBV6-5,TRBJ2-5,medium-sized,CASSYRAGETQYF
TRBV12-3/TRBV12-4,TRBJ2-3,medium-sized,CASSLAGLAGASTDTQYF
TRBV5-4,TRBJ2-5,large,CASSLLAVVETQYF
TRBV6-6,TRBJ2-5,medium-sized,CASSLGLAGFQETQYF
TRBV19,TRBJ1-5,medium-sized,CASSTGARHAQHF
TRBV7-6,TRBJ2-1,medium-sized,CASSLELAGGYGEQFF
TRBV30,TRBJ1-3,NA,CAWSGGTGNTIYF
TRBV6-2/TRBV6-3,TRBJ2-1,NA,CASSYSRNRGYNEQFF
TRBV7-2,TRBJ2-3,NA,CASSLPTIRDTQYF
TRBV19,TRBJ1-5,NA,CASSKVTPGTGSYYSNQPQHF
TRBV20-1,TRBJ1-2,NA,CSPPHGALGSWGYTF
TRBV7-9,TRBJ1-5,NA,CASSSGTARGYPQHF
TRBV20-1,TRBJ1-1,NA,CSARAGVGLTNTEAFF
TRBV10-3,TRBJ2-1,medium-sized,CAIRSTLIGDEQFF
TRBV27,TRBJ2-3,medium-sized,CATQSSTDTQYF
TRBV4-1,TRBJ2-5,NA,CASSLEGGPETQYF
TRBV5-4,TRBJ1-6,medium-sized,CASSPRQDENSPLHF
TRBV4-3,TRBJ2-3,NA,CASSQDQGPGGSGGSTDTQYF
TRBV15,TRBJ2-1,medium-sized,CATSRDLTSGSDEQFF
TRBV6-1,TRBJ2-1,medium-sized,CASSSRSGGDNEQFF
TRBV29-1,TRBJ1-2,NA,CSVGGTRTDYGYTF
TRBV10-3,TRBJ2-3,medium-sized,CAISEGSAANTDTQYF